The sequence of this T cell receptor (beta chain) was determined in a study of shared clonotypes between healthy human individuals. The study's findings and limits: Generation probability values for non-shared clonotypes were lower than those for clonotypes shared by all four donors. Sampling involved blood alone; tissue repertoires likely differ.

Naive-designated CD8 cells lacked CD45RO, were positively enriched for CCR7, and omitted terminally differentiated effector memory CD45RA+ cells. Notes on this clone: Its antigen is not identified.

This CDR3 region has 15 residues. V lost 6 bases, J lost 7 bases, and 10 bases stayed unmatched. Germline loops: CDR1 MGHRA, CDR2 YSYEKL. Authors' processing steps: Sequence data from immunoSEQ were junction-only and lacked quality scores; consequently, filtering differed. Clones were sequenced by immunoSEQ multiplex PCR, and TCRdb holds only the in-frame ones, with some missing. V, J and clone size were drawn from that table, and D and trimming were deduced from the DNA. Of over 2,000,000 clones listed, about 94% are singletons. The sample was naive CD8+ T cells from PBMCs. This TCR derives from a man between 18 and 35 years old in good health. Some clones in this sample may be carry-over from other donors' samples. The J gene is TRBJ2-7, the V gene TRBV4-1; 12 bases are a match to TRBD1. As DNA, the CDR3 is TGCGCCAGCAGATTTACCGGGACAGGGGGCTATGAGCAGTACTTC. As protein: CASRFTGTGGYEQYF.